The T cell receptor (beta chain) described here comes from a study of cytomegalovirus exposure and HLA in healthy donors. Comment on this clone: Its antigen is still unknown.

Germline CDR1 is SGHDT and CDR2 is YYEEEE. There are 17 residues in the CDR3. V lost 5 bases, J lost 8 bases, and 18 bases stayed unmatched. Whole-study results and caveats: The study designated 150 or so TCR beta chains cytomegalovirus-associated.

This table comes from immunoSEQ multiplex PCR, and its TCRdb copy is limited to in-frame clones, with some not included. The sample lists some 170,000 clones, around nine tenths occurring once. The receptor comes from a woman aged 25 to 45 in good health and CMV-seronegative. Sequenced material: PBMCs. The chain employs TRBV5-6 and TRBJ1-2; the match to TRBD1 covers 10 bases. The CDR3 protein is CASSTDPPGQGLEGYTF. As DNA, the CDR3 is TGTGCCAGCAGTACGGACCCCCCGGGACAGGGGTTAGAGGGCTACACCTTC.